One sample yielded the 18 T cell receptor beta chains listed below, sequenced in a study of blood T cell repertoires in COVID-19. Some clones are missing from TCRdb's copy, which holds only in-frame ones; the method was immunoSEQ multiplex PCR. The sample lists hundreds of thousands of clones, roughly 88% occurring once. Sample: peripheral blood. These receptor sequences come from a man older than 75 with acute or convalescent COVID-19.

This chain joins TRBV6-1 and TRBJ1-1; D gene ambiguous. The CDR3 length is 15 residues. V lost 3 bases and J lost 0, with 11 bases in between. The germline CDR1 and CDR2 sequences are MNHNS and SASEGT. The CDR3 here is CASSDGSSMNTEAFF. CDR3 in DNA: TGTGCCAGCAGTGACGGGAGTTCCATGAACACTGAAGCTTTCTTT.

This clone was detected a few times. This chain links TRBV3-1 (or the pseudogene TRBV3-2) with TRBJ1-1; TRBD1 matches 8 bases. Germline V lookup: CDR1 LGHDT, CDR2 YNNKEL (reference sequence). V gave up 7 bases and J gave up 4 bases; unmatched junction bases: 5. The CDR3 contains 13 residues. CDR3 sequence: CASKGQGPTEAFF. Here the CDR3 DNA reads TGTGCCAGCAAAGGACAGGGCCCCACTGAAGCTTTCTTT.

The rearrangement links TRBV5-1 to TRBJ1-1, with D uncertain. The CDR3 has 14 amino acids. Germline V lookup: CDR1 SGHRS, CDR2 YFSETQ. The V end lost 2 bases, the J end lost 1 base, and 9 bases lay between the germline ends. CDR3 protein: CASSFIQTNTEAFF. The CDR3 coding sequence is TGCGCCAGCAGCTTTATACAGACGAACACTGAAGCTTTCTTT.

V gene TRBV19 combines with J gene TRBJ2-7; D unclear. V was pared by 10 bases and J by 4 bases, with 20 bases between. The germline gives CDR1 LNHDA, CDR2 SQIVND (reference sequence). There are 14 residues in the CDR3. The CDR3, as DNA: TGTGCCACTGCAATAACGTGGGCACCTTACGAGCAGTACTTC. Encoded protein: CATAITWAPYEQYF. Drawing the rest from reference TRBV19 and TRBJ2-7, the complete variable domain is DGGITQSPKYLFRKEGQNVTLSCEQNLNHDAMYWYRQDPGQGLRLIYYSQIVNDFQKGDIAEGYSVSREKKESFPLTVTSAQKNPTAFYLCATAITWAPYEQYFGPGTRLTVT.

The CDR3 region has the DNA TGTGCCAGCAGCTTAGGACAGGGTAGTGAAGCTTTCTTT. Residues: CASSLGQGSEAFF. The V and J genes are TRBV7-8 and TRBJ1-1; 7 positions agree with TRBD1. The CDR3 consists of 13 residues. Germline V gene lookup returns CDR1 SGHVS and CDR2 FQNEAQ. Trimming cost V 1 base and J 7 bases; bases outside gene matches: 3.

V and J are TRBV15 and TRBJ2-7; D remains ambiguous. Trimming removed 1 base at V and 7 bases at J, with 20 bases between. The CDR3 has 16 amino acids. CDR1 and CDR2 (germline): LNHNV, YYDKDF (reference sequence). DNA of the CDR3: TGTGCCACCAGCAGAGCTTCCGTAGACACGGATAGGGAGCAGTACTTC. It encodes CATSRASVDTDREQYF.

This rearrangement joins TRBV19 to TRBJ2-2, with D possibly TRBD2 on 7 matching bases. Germline V gives CDR1 LNHDA, CDR2 SQIVND (reference sequence). The V end was cut by 7 bases, the J end by 4 bases, with 13 bases between. The CDR3 totals 14 residues. CDR3: CASTRGGTTGELFF. The CDR3 coding sequence is TGTGCCAGTACTCGCGGGGGCACCACCGGGGAGCTGTTTTTT.

The gene calls are TRBV3-1 (or the pseudogene TRBV3-2) and TRBJ2-7, with TRBD2 matching over 8 bases. The V and J ends lost 1 base and 3 bases, in that order; junction bases with no gene match: 5. The CDR3 has 15 residues. Germline CDR1 is LGHDT and CDR2 is YNNKEL (reference sequence). CDR3 in DNA: TGTGCCAGCAGCCAAGCCAGCGGGGGCTACTACGAGCAGTACTTC. Translating it yields CASSQASGGYYEQYF.

This chain uses TRBV27 with TRBJ1-1; D ambiguous. V lost 2 bases to trimming and J lost 0 bases, with 7 bases between them. The CDR3 consists of 14 residues. Germline CDR1 and CDR2: MNHEY and SMNVEV (reference sequence). The CDR3 region is CASSLRSMNTEAFF. The CDR3 DNA reads TGTGCCAGCAGTTTACGGAGCATGAACACTGAAGCTTTCTTT.

This chain links TRBV18 with TRBJ2-1, with 9 positions matching TRBD2. This CDR3 has 15 residues. Unmatched junction bases numbered 1, after V lost 2 bases and J lost 2 bases. CDR1 is KGHSH and CDR2 is LQKENI in the germline V gene. The CDR3 protein is CASSPASGTYNEQFF. The CDR3 nucleotides are TGTGCCAGCTCACCAGCTAGCGGGACCTACAATGAGCAGTTCTTC.

V gene TRBV5-1 combines with J gene TRBJ2-5; 8 bases are a match to TRBD1. Germline V gives CDR1 SGHRS, CDR2 YFSETQ. Trimming removed 0 bases from V and 2 bases from J; junction bases left unmatched: 3. The CDR3 is 15 residues long. CDR3 DNA sequence: TGCGCCAGCAGCTTGGAGGGGACAGGACAAGAGACCCAGTACTTC. Its protein is CASSLEGTGQETQYF.

V gene TRBV7-2 combines with J gene TRBJ1-1; the D gene is possibly TRBD1 (5 bases). Trimming cost V 2 bases and J 6 bases, with 13 bases left between them. This CDR3 region has 14 residues. CDR1 SGHTA and CDR2 FQGNSA come from the germline V gene. The CDR3 protein is CASSLNQGNAEAFF. In nucleotides, the CDR3 is TGTGCCAGCAGCTTAAATCAGGGCAACGCTGAAGCTTTCTTT.

This clone was observed once. The V gene is TRBV7-9, the J gene TRBJ1-1; the D gene is possibly TRBD1 (5 bases). The germline V gene has CDR1 SEHNR and CDR2 FQNEAQ (reference sequence). The length of the CDR3 is 14 residues. Trimming pared 5 bases from V and 0 bases from J, leaving 10 bases between. The CDR3 here is CASSRGGLNTEAFF. DNA for the CDR3: TGTGCCAGCAGCAGGGGAGGTCTGAACACTGAAGCTTTCTTT.

The V gene is TRBV11-2, the J gene TRBJ1-1; no definite D call. Between the trimmed V and J ends, which lost 5 bases and 2 bases, there was a span of 15 bases. The V gene's germline CDR1 is SGHAT and CDR2 FQNNGV. The CDR3 sequence is 15 residues long. The CDR3 sequence is CASSRNKRGNTEAFF. The CDR3 DNA sequence: TGTGCCAGCAGCAGGAATAAGCGGGGAAACACTGAAGCTTTCTTT.

The chain couples TRBV9 to TRBJ2-1; TRBD2 matches at 10 bases. This CDR3 region has 14 residues. J was trimmed by 5 bases and V by 6 bases; bases with no gene match: 5. Germline lookup yields CDR1 SGDLS and CDR2 YYNGEE. The chain's CDR3 is CASNLAGANNEQFF. Here the CDR3 DNA reads TGTGCCAGCAACCTAGCGGGAGCAAACAATGAGCAGTTCTTC. The whole variable domain, remainder taken from reference TRBV9 and TRBJ2-1, is DSGVTQTPKHLITATGQRVTLRCSPRSGDLSVYWYQQSLDQGLQFLIQYYNGEERAKGNILERFSAQQFPDLHSELNLSSLELGDSALYFCASNLAGANNEQFFGPGTRLTVL.

V gene TRBV19 combines with J gene TRBJ2-7; tentative D call: TRBD1 (5 bases). In germline, CDR1 is LNHDA, CDR2 SQIVND (reference sequence). Trimming removed 5 bases at V and 3 bases at J, with 14 bases between. The CDR3 extends over 14 amino acids. Here the CDR3 DNA reads TGTGCCAGTAGTTATAACGACAGAAACTACGAGCAGTACTTC. Its translation is CASSYNDRNYEQYF.

This clone has more than one count but fewer than ten. The chain combines TRBV5-1 with TRBJ1-4; 11 bases are a match to TRBD1. The V gene end was trimmed by 2 bases and the J gene end by 8 bases; junction bases not matched to a gene: 5. The CDR3 runs to 15 residues. The germline V gene encodes CDR1 SGHRS and CDR2 YFSETQ. The CDR3 sequence is CASSLGTGGYEKLFF. In DNA form, the CDR3 reads TGCGCCAGCAGCTTAGGGACAGGGGGTTACGAAAAACTGTTTTTT.

The V gene is TRBV7-9, the J gene TRBJ2-5; a weak D match, TRBD2 (5 bases). V dropped 5 bases and J dropped 2 bases, with 21 bases sitting between them. The CDR3 totals 17 residues. CDR1 and CDR2 (germline): SEHNR, FQNEAQ (reference sequence). This chain's CDR3 is CASSNPDSPREQETQYF. The CDR3 DNA sequence: TGTGCCAGCAGCAACCCGGACTCACCGAGGGAACAAGAGACCCAGTACTTC.